This is a list of T cell receptor beta chains from one sample in a study of Graves' ophthalmopathy and Graves' hyperthyroidism. TCRdb redid the calling of the multiplex PCR reads with MiXCR, one entry per CDR3 protein. The table includes roughly 610,000 distinct CDR3 sequences, approximately 21% detected once. Sequencing used peripheral blood. All receptors derive from a woman aged 18-30 years with stable Graves' hyperthyroidism. Some clones in this sample may be carry-over from other donors' samples. Each CDR3 is given with its conserved first and last residue. A D gene is named only where the DNA matches it firmly. Size values are once, few and many counts, or a class for expanded clones, and some rows have none.

12 | TRBJ2-5 | TRBV6-1 | many | NA | CASSSPSKTQYF | TGTGCCAGCAGTTCCCCATCGAAGACCCAGTACTTC
16 | TRBJ2-7 | TRBV12-3/TRBV12-4 | NA | TRBD2 | CASSSRSGRPGYEQYF | TGTGCCAGCAGTTCCCGTAGCGGGAGACCCGGCTACGAGCAGTACTTC
12 | TRBJ1-1 | TRBV12-3/TRBV12-4 | many | NA | CASRPSRGEAFF | TGTGCCAGCAGACCGTCTCGAGGTGAAGCTTTCTTT
14 | TRBJ1-1 | TRBV6-5 | many | NA | CASIPAGVYTEAFF | TGTGCCAGCATCCCCGCAGGGGTGTACACTGAAGCTTTCTTT
13 | TRBJ1-2 | TRBV24-1 | few | NA | CATSDDRGLGYTF | TGTGCCACCAGTGATGACAGAGGACTCGGCTACACCTTC
19 | TRBJ1-1 | TRBV27 | many | TRBD1 | CASSLSYLHRDRVITEAFF | TGTGCCAGCAGTTTATCGTACCTCCACCGGGACAGGGTCATCACTGAAGCTTTCTTT
14 | TRBJ2-7 | TRBV6-1 | NA | NA | CASTRSGHSYEQYF | TGTGCCAGCACTAGGTCGGGACACTCCTACGAGCAGTACTTC
13 | TRBJ2-7 | TRBV19 | few | NA | CASSIKSAGEQYF | TGTGCCAGTAGTATTAAATCGGCCGGCGAGCAGTACTTC
15 | TRBJ2-5 | TRBV19 | many | TRBD1 | CASTPAGQGYETQYF | TGTGCCAGTACTCCTGCGGGACAGGGGTACGAGACCCAGTACTTC
14 | TRBJ1-2 | TRBV20-1 | NA | NA | CSARERNRDYGYTF | TGCAGTGCTAGAGAGAGGAACAGGGACTATGGCTACACCTTC
13 | TRBJ1-6 | TRBV11-2 | NA | NA | CASSLAHYPPLHF | TGTGCCAGCAGCTTAGCTCATTATCCACCCCTCCACTTT
13 | TRBJ1-1 | TRBV10-3 | NA | NA | CAISSDTITEAFF | TGTGCCATCAGTTCGGACACCATCACTGAAGCTTTCTTT
19 | TRBJ2-4 | TRBV11-2 | NA | NA | CASSLDEVRQGPAKNIQYF | TGTGCCAGCAGCTTAGATGAAGTACGGCAGGGGCCAGCCAAAAACATTCAGTACTTC
13 | TRBJ2-7 | TRBV15 | many | NA | CATSRGSRVEQYF | TGTGCCACCAGCAGAGGTAGCAGGGTCGAGCAGTACTTC
14 | TRBJ2-7 | TRBV7-2 | many | NA | CASSRGPQGYEQYF | TGTGCCAGCAGCCGCGGGCCCCAAGGGTACGAGCAGTACTTC
16 | TRBJ2-5 | TRBV6-5 | NA | NA | CASSLLGLGGQETQYF | TGTGCCAGCAGTTTGCTCGGACTCGGCGGGCAAGAGACCCAGTACTTC
13 | TRBJ1-3 | TRBV6-5 | NA | NA | CASSLDTGNTIYF | TGTGCCAGCAGTTTAGATACCGGAAACACCATATATTTT
15 | TRBJ2-4 | TRBV6-1 | many | NA | CASSERGSAKNIQYF | TGTGCCAGCAGTGAACGAGGGTCAGCCAAAAACATTCAGTACTTC
14 | TRBJ1-1 | TRBV7-8 | NA | NA | CASSPWLGAPVAFF | TGTGCCAGCAGCCCCTGGCTCGGTGCCCCTGTAGCTTTCTTT
12 | TRBJ2-5 | TRBV20-1 | many | NA | CSAQRGQETQYF | TGCAGTGCCCAGCGCGGCCAAGAGACCCAGTACTTC
12 | TRBJ1-3 | TRBV4-2 | many | NA | CASSRTGNTIYF | TGTGCCAGCAGCCGCACTGGAAACACCATATATTTT
14 | TRBJ2-7 | TRBV6-1 | many | NA | CASSDLGGVSEQYF | TGTGCCAGCAGTGACCTCGGGGGAGTGTCCGAGCAGTACTTC
17 | TRBJ2-2 | TRBV5-1 | many | NA | CASSLVPPGGGTGELFF | TGCGCCAGCAGCTTGGTTCCCCCAGGGGGAGGGACCGGGGAGCTGTTTTTT
14 | TRBJ1-1 | TRBV6-5 | many | NA | CASSYGQMNTEAFF | TGTGCCAGCAGTTACGGGCAGATGAACACTGAAGCTTTCTTT
17 | TRBJ2-5 | TRBV28 | NA | NA | CASSLSAGGRLQETQYF | TGTGCCAGCAGTTTAAGCGCCGGGGGAAGACTTCAAGAGACCCAGTACTTC
13 | TRBJ2-7 | TRBV6-5 | NA | NA | CASLGHGPYEQYF | TGTGCCAGCCTTGGACATGGGCCCTACGAGCAGTACTTC
14 | TRBJ1-5 | TRBV10-3 | NA | TRBD1 | CAISAGQSNQPQHF | TGTGCCATCAGTGCGGGACAGAGCAATCAGCCCCAGCATTTT
12 | TRBJ1-2 | TRBV18 | many | NA | CASSLGRDGYTF | TGTGCCAGCTCATTGGGACGGGATGGCTACACCTTC
15 | TRBJ1-6 | TRBV12-3/TRBV12-4 | many | NA | CASSSSGGRNSPLHF | TGTGCCAGCAGTTCCAGTGGGGGCAGGAATTCACCCCTCCACTTT
15 | TRBJ1-2 | TRBV5-1 | NA | TRBD1 | CASSVGTGGYYGYTF | TGCGCCAGCAGCGTCGGGACAGGAGGTTACTATGGCTACACCTTC
15 | TRBJ1-5 | TRBV19 | many | NA | CASRNQRNGNQPQHF | TGTGCCAGTAGAAATCAGAGGAATGGCAATCAGCCCCAGCATTTT
16 | TRBJ1-1 | TRBV20-1 | many | NA | CSARGGKKSANTEAFF | TGCAGTGCTAGGGGCGGGAAAAAATCAGCGAACACTGAAGCTTTCTTT
13 | TRBJ1-2 | TRBV29-1 | NA | TRBD1 | CSVAGTENYGYTF | TGCAGCGTGGCCGGGACAGAGAACTATGGCTACACCTTC
15 | TRBJ1-3 | TRBV20-1 | many | NA | CSARDIGGVGNTIYF | TGCAGTGCTAGAGATATAGGCGGGGTTGGAAACACCATATATTTT
13 | TRBJ1-2 | TRBV28 | few | TRBD1 | CASTRGSVYGYTF | TGTGCCAGCACCAGGGGGTCTGTCTATGGCTACACCTTC
15 | TRBJ2-5 | TRBV7-2 | many | NA | CASSLLLVGGETQYF | TGTGCCAGCAGCTTACTCCTAGTCGGTGGGGAGACCCAGTACTTC
13 | TRBJ1-2 | TRBV3-1 | once | NA | CASSQESDYGYTF | TGTGCCAGCAGCCAAGAAAGCGACTATGGCTACACCTTC
15 | TRBJ2-2 | TRBV6-1 | few | TRBD2 | CASSGGLAGTGELCF | TGTGCCAGCAGTGGGGGACTAGCGGGCACCGGGGAGCTGTGTTTT
14 | TRBJ1-1 | TRBV28 | many | NA | CASSPPGSNTEAFF | TGTGCCAGCAGTCCTCCCGGATCGAACACTGAAGCTTTCTTT
15 | TRBJ1-5 | TRBV5-1 | many | NA | CASSLGGTSNQPQHF | TGCGCCAGCAGCTTGGGGGGGACGAGCAATCAGCCCCAGCATTTT
16 | TRBJ2-2 | TRBV12-5 | NA | NA | CASGLVAGLDTGELFF | TGTGCTAGTGGTTTGGTAGCAGGGTTGGACACCGGGGAGCTGTTTTTT
13 | TRBJ1-2 | TRBV6-5 | NA | NA | CASSYPTEGGYTF | TGTGCCAGCAGTTACCCAACCGAGGGGGGCTACACCTTC